One and the same sample provided the 22 T cell receptor beta chains below, sequenced in a study of T cell responses to AZD1222 COVID-19 vaccine. Clones were read by immunoSEQ multiplex PCR, and TCRdb kept only the in-frame ones, dropping some. The sample has fewer than 150,000 clones, about 85% seen once. Sample: peripheral blood, taken on day 0 of AZD1222 vaccination. These receptors were taken from an adult in good health.

This clone was counted only a few times. The V gene is TRBV27, the J gene TRBJ2-1; 10 bases align to TRBD1. Trimming removed 3 bases from V and 7 bases from J; junction bases left unmatched: 0. Germline values: CDR1 MNHEY, CDR2 SMNVEV (reference sequence). This CDR3 is built from 13 residues. In DNA form, the CDR3 reads TGTGCCAGCAGTTTGGACAGGGGGAATGAGCAGTTCTTC. The encoded protein is CASSLDRGNEQFF.

The gene calls are TRBV6-1 and TRBJ2-3, with 7 bases matching TRBD1. Germline V gives CDR1 MNHNS, CDR2 SASEGT. CDR3 length: 16 residues. Trimming at V came to 3 bases and at J to 2 bases, leaving 8 bases not matched to a gene. CDR3 region: CASSDQPGQPTDTQYF. The CDR3 DNA sequence: TGTGCCAGCAGTGACCAACCGGGACAGCCCACAGATACGCAGTATTTT.

This clone was found a few times. The rearrangement links TRBV7-9 to TRBJ1-2, with 7 nucleotides matching TRBD1. The CDR3 consists of 15 residues. CDR1 SEHNR and CDR2 FQNEAQ come from the germline V gene (reference sequence). The V segment lost 0 bases and the J segment 4 bases; nucleotides outside the gene matches: 5. The CDR3, as DNA: TGTGCCAGCAGCTTAGCGCTGACAGGGATCTATGGCTACACCTTC. Translated: CASSLALTGIYGYTF.

This clone was seen only once. The sample carries other DNA sequences with the same CDR3. The V call is TRBV10-3, the J call TRBJ2-7, with TRBD1 identical over 7 bases. In germline, CDR1 is ENHRY, CDR2 SYGVKD. J gave up 2 bases and V 10 bases, and 8 bases lay outside the gene matches. This CDR3 is 13 amino acids long. CDR3 region: CATSPGTAYEQYF. CDR3 sequence (DNA): TGTGCCACCTCACCCGGGACAGCCTACGAGCAGTACTTC.

The V gene is TRBV28, the J gene TRBJ1-5; TRBD1 agrees at 10 bases. The germline V gene encodes CDR1 MDHEN and CDR2 SYDVKM. The CDR3 covers 15 residues. Trimming at V came to 7 bases and at J to 7 bases, leaving 10 bases not matched to a gene. CDR3 sequence (DNA): TGTGCCAGCACCCAGATGACAGGGGGCTTGCAGCCCCAGCATTTT. Protein: CASTQMTGGLQPQHF. Combining the CDR3 with reference TRBV28 and TRBJ1-5 gives the whole variable domain DVKVTQSSRYLVKRTGEKVFLECVQDMDHENMFWYRQDPGLGLRLIYFSYDVKMKEKGDIPEGYSVSREKKERFSLILESASTNQTSMYLCASTQMTGGLQPQHFGDGTRLSIL.

This chain links TRBV3-1 (or the pseudogene TRBV3-2) with TRBJ1-1; D not resolved. From germline, CDR1 is LGHDT and CDR2 YNNKEL (reference sequence). There are 12 residues in the CDR3. V dropped 4 bases and J dropped 10 bases, with 13 bases sitting between them. The CDR3 spells CASSPGPGRAFF. Written as DNA, the CDR3 is TGTGCCAGCAGCCCTGGACCAGGCCGAGCTTTCTTT.

This rearrangement joins TRBV30 to TRBJ1-6; 12 bases agree with TRBD1. V shed 6 bases, J shed 10 bases, and the junction held 1 base outside the gene matches. The germline V gene encodes CDR1 GTSNPN and CDR2 SVGIG (reference sequence). CDR3 size: 12 residues. This CDR3 reads CACGTGGSPLHF. As DNA, the CDR3 is TGTGCCTGTGGGACAGGGGGCTCACCCCTCCACTTT.

V is TRBV11-3 and J is TRBJ1-1, with D unclear. The CDR3 contains 13 residues. V was pared by 0 bases and J by 8 bases, with 10 bases between. The germline V gene has CDR1 SGHNT and CDR2 YENEEA. The CDR3 reads CASSLENRREAFF. The CDR3 DNA is TGTGCCAGCAGCTTAGAGAATCGCAGAGAAGCTTTCTTT.

The chain has TRBV6-5 and TRBJ2-1, with 7 bases fitting TRBD1. The CDR3 totals 12 residues. Trimming cost V 6 bases and J 7 bases; bases outside gene matches: 3. Germline V gives CDR1 MNHEY, CDR2 SVGAGI. The CDR3 region is CASRDRFNEQFF. Written as DNA, the CDR3 is TGTGCCAGCAGGGACAGGTTTAATGAGCAGTTCTTC.

The chain recombines TRBV30 with TRBJ1-5, with 8 nucleotides matching TRBD1. The CDR3 contains 16 residues. Per the germline V gene, CDR1 is GTSNPN and CDR2 is SVGIG (reference sequence). V lost 0 bases, J lost 0 bases, and 4 bases stayed unmatched. The CDR3 DNA is TGTGCCTGGAGTGTTCCAGGGGGCTATAGCAATCAGCCCCAGCATTTT. Residues: CAWSVPGGYSNQPQHF.

This chain joins TRBV11-2 and TRBJ2-7; possibly TRBD1 or TRBD2 for D (5 bases each). Trimming shortened V by 4 bases and J by 7 bases, and 20 bases separated the two germline ends. This CDR3 is 15 amino acids long. The V gene's germline CDR1 is SGHAT and CDR2 FQNNGV. The CDR3 nucleotides are TGTGCCAGCAGCTCACTCAGGGAGCCACGCGGGGAGCAGTACTTC. Its protein product is CASSSLREPRGEQYF.

The chain combines TRBV28 with TRBJ1-2, with D unclear. V was shortened by 4 bases and J by 8 bases, with 11 bases between the two germline ends. Germline CDR1 and CDR2: MDHEN and SYDVKM. CDR3 length: 12 residues. In DNA form, the CDR3 reads TGTGCCAGCAGTTCCCCCGAAAGGGGCTACACCTTC. Its protein product is CASSSPERGYTF.

The chain links TRBV19 to TRBJ1-1; D might be TRBD1 (5 bases). This CDR3 is 11 amino acids long. Germline values: CDR1 LNHDA, CDR2 SQIVND (reference sequence). Deletions cut 7 bases from V and 8 bases from J, with 11 bases between. The CDR3 protein is CASMGGSEAFF. CDR3 nucleotides: TGTGCCAGTATGGGGGGTAGCGAAGCTTTCTTT.

The rearrangement joins TRBV20-1 to TRBJ2-7; D possibly uses TRBD1 or TRBD2 (6 bases each). Germline CDR1 DFQATT, CDR2 SNEGSKA (reference sequence). CDR3 length: 11 residues. V shed 7 bases and J shed 4 bases, with 11 bases lying between them. The CDR3 DNA sequence: TGCAGTGTTAGGGGGGATTACGAGCAGTACTTC. Translating it yields CSVRGDYEQYF.

Only one count was recorded for this clone. CDR3 protein: CASSASGGVQPQHF. As DNA, the CDR3 is TGTGCCAGCAGTGCCTCAGGGGGCGTTCAGCCCCAGCATTTT. V is TRBV28 and J is TRBJ1-5, with 8 bases that match TRBD1. This CDR3 is 14 amino acids long. V shed 5 bases, J shed 6 bases, and the junction held 6 bases outside the gene matches. Germline assignment: CDR1 MDHEN and CDR2 SYDVKM. Using reference TRBV28 and TRBJ1-5 for the parts outside the CDR3, the full variable domain is DVKVTQSSRYLVKRTGEKVFLECVQDMDHENMFWYRQDPGLGLRLIYFSYDVKMKEKGDIPEGYSVSREKKERFSLILESASTNQTSMYLCASSASGGVQPQHFGDGTRLSIL.

The V call is TRBV14, the J call TRBJ2-7; D may be TRBD1 (6 bases). The V end lost 2 bases, the J end lost 2 bases, and 13 bases lay between the germline ends. The CDR3 runs 15 residues. In germline, CDR1 is SGHDN, CDR2 FVKESK. Here the CDR3 reads CASSQRSGVPYEQYF. CDR3 in DNA: TGTGCCAGCAGCCAACGATCAGGGGTTCCCTACGAGCAGTACTTC.

The chain links TRBV13 to TRBJ1-4; D is ambiguous. The germline CDR1 and CDR2 sequences are PRHDT and FYEKMQ (reference sequence). CDR3 length equals 14 residues. V was clipped by 2 bases and J by 9 bases, with 13 bases between them. CDR3: CASSLLGDGQKLFF. In nucleotides, the CDR3 is TGTGCCAGCAGCTTACTCGGGGATGGACAAAAACTGTTTTTT. The variable domain in full, completed from reference TRBV13 and TRBJ1-4, reads AAGVIQSPRHLIKEKRETATLKCYPIPRHDTVYWYQQGPGQDPQFLISFYEKMQSDKGSIPDRFSAQQFSDYHSELNMSSLELGDSALYFCASSLLGDGQKLFFGSGTQLSVL.

This chain uses TRBV28 with TRBJ2-7, with 7 bases fitting TRBD1. The CDR3 has 14 residues. The J segment lost 2 bases and the V segment lost 6 bases, leaving 7 bases of the junction unmatched. Germline loops: CDR1 MDHEN, CDR2 SYDVKM. The CDR3 coding sequence is TGTGCCAGCAGGGATCAAGGGGGCGCCTACGAGCAGTACTTC. Translating it yields CASRDQGGAYEQYF.

The rearrangement links TRBV7-2 to TRBJ2-7, with 11 bases lining up with TRBD2. CDR3 length: 18 residues. V lost 0 bases and J lost 2; bases outside the gene matches: 9. The germline CDR1 and CDR2 sequences are SGHTA and FQGNSA. CDR3 sequence: CASSLALRGSGGAYEQYF. The CDR3 coding sequence is TGTGCCAGCAGCTTAGCGCTAAGGGGTAGCGGGGGGGCCTACGAGCAGTACTTC.

This chain uses TRBV7-8 with TRBJ2-5, with 15 bases that match TRBD2. Germline CDR1 SGHVS, CDR2 FQNEAQ. After removal of 2 bases from V and 4 bases from J, the junction contained 20 bases not matched to a gene. CDR3 length: 22 residues. CDR3 sequence (DNA): TGTGCCAGCAGCTTATTCCTCTCAACCGGGACTAGCGGGGGGAGAAAAGGAGAGACCCAGTACTTC. It yields the protein CASSLFLSTGTSGGRKGETQYF.

The gene calls are TRBV5-5 and TRBJ2-5, with 7 bases that match TRBD2. Looked up from germline, CDR1 is SGHKS and CDR2 is YYEKEE (reference sequence). This CDR3 is 15 amino acids long. V was pared by 0 bases and J by 3 bases, with 5 bases of the junction left unmatched. The CDR3 is CASSLVILAEETQYF. CDR3 coding DNA: TGTGCCAGCAGCTTGGTTATTCTAGCGGAAGAGACCCAGTACTTC.

V gene TRBV3-1 (or the pseudogene TRBV3-2) combines with J gene TRBJ2-7; D might be TRBD2 (6 bases). Deletions cut 2 bases from V and 0 bases from J, with 11 bases between. Per the germline V gene, CDR1 is LGHDT and CDR2 is YNNKEL (reference sequence). The CDR3 contains 15 residues. CDR3 coding DNA: TGTGCCAGCAGCCAATTCGGGGGACCCTCCTACGAGCAGTACTTC. Protein product: CASSQFGGPSYEQYF.